This T cell receptor (beta chain) was recovered during a study of regulatory T cells in long-lasting Graves disease (dated by TCRdb to the early 2020s). As for the study more broadly: Persistent Graves' disease was defined as persistently positive TSH receptor autoantibodies together with antithyroid drug treatment for over 5 years. Persistent Graves' disease patients were compared with newly diagnosed Graves' disease patients by peripheral blood TCR sequencing and RNA sequencing. The study took place in China and was registered as a clinical trial. A total of about 35 samples underwent TCR sequencing, from about 13 patients with persistent Graves' disease and about 20 patients with newly diagnosed Graves' disease. Antithyroid drugs had been taken for about 9.7 years on average by persistent Graves' disease patients in the clinical cohort.

Sample time point, as interpreted from the label and publication: persistent/refractory GD, antithyroid drugs over 5 years with positive TRAb. For both TCR sequencing and RNA sequencing, RNA was extracted from PBMCs in TRIzol. Graves' disease was diagnosed according to American Thyroid Association guidelines. Patients were recruited from an endocrinology department in Xi'an, China. Each patient gave about 10 milliliters of peripheral blood, collected in an EDTA anticoagulant tube. Ficoll Paque Plus density gradient separation was used to isolate PBMCs, and no further T cell sorting was performed. RNA quality was checked with an Agilent 2100 Bioanalyzer and agarose gel, and concentration with a NanoDrop 2000. V sheds 2 bases and J sheds 2 bases, leaving 13 bases between their ends. From the cysteine up to the phenylalanine, the CDR3 has a length of 15 residues. This entry keeps only the CDR3 DNA: 45 bases, framed from base 1. Based on the germline V gene, the CDR1 and CDR2 sequences are SGHTA and FQGNSA.

In regard to this clonotype: There is no known antigen for this receptor. No much larger clonotype is one base removed from it; base qualities were not supplied.

Study-wide conclusions, independent of this receptor: Sequencing and analysis were limited to the TCR beta chain. Persistent Graves' disease patients showed lower TCR Shannon entropy and fewer highly expanded clones than newly diagnosed patients, suggesting clonal expansion. The small sample size was acknowledged by the authors as a limitation that may reduce accuracy. Persistent patients shared more public clonotypes among themselves (around 2,700) than newly diagnosed patients did (more than 950). The study examined only peripheral blood because the primary lesion, thyroid tissue, could not be accessed. Persistent disease showed preferential use of TRBV28, TRBJ1-2 and TRBJ2-5, whereas newly diagnosed disease favored TRBV20-1 and TRBJ2-1.

The library was produced with multiplex PCR. Sequencing took place on an Illumina HiSeq 4000. CDR3 regions were amplified by Arm-PCR with iRepertoire HTBI primers to construct TCR beta libraries. PCR products were gel purified before sequencing. In the authors' own workflow: Across samples, about 63 TRBV and 13 to 15 TRBJ segments were identified and used for gene usage analysis of CDR3 amino acid clonotypes. COPE and FqMerger were used to merge the filtered high-quality paired reads into contigs. Contigs were aligned with BLAST to IMGT TRBV, TRBD and TRBJ reference genes, and CDR3 was defined per IMGT. Clonotypes above 0.1% frequency were classified as highly expanded clones. Repertoire diversity was measured by Shannon entropy, and V-J evenness by the Gini coefficient. A clonotype found in more than one individual was treated as public. Starting from the raw public reads, TCRdb applied fastp trimming at Q25, assembled clones with MiXCR and retained in-frame beta chains. Every entry covers one CDR3 protein and lists the most common genes and DNA from its rows. TCRdb's processing, not the study's, gives the V and J calls here. In this sample the table shows 300,000 to 350,000 distinct CDR3 sequences, roughly a fifth of which occur a single time. The ten biggest clones cover 29% of the sample.

The sequence came from a female donor with Graves disease. The chain employs TRBV7-2 and TRBJ2-7; the D element could tentatively be TRBD1 or TRBD2, as 5 bases agree for each. Specimen: peripheral blood mononuclear cells (PBMCs), collected when the disease was refractory, from a patient treated with antithyroid drugs. The CDR3: CASSLRPGPAYEQYF. The nucleotide sequence is TGTGCCAGCAGCTTACGGCCGGGACCCGCCTACGAGCAGTACTTC.